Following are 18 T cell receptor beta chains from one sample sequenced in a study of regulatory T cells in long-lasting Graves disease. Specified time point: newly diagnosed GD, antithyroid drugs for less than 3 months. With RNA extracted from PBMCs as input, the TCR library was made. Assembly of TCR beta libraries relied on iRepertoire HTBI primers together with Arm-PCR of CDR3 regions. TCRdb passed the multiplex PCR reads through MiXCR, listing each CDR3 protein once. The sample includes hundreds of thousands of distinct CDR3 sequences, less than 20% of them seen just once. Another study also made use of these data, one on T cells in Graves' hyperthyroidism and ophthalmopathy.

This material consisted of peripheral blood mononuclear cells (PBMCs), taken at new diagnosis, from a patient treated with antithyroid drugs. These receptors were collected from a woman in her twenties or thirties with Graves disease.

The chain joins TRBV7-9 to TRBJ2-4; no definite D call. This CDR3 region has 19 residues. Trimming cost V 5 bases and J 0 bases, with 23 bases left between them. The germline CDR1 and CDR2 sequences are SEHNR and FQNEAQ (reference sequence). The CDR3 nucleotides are TGTGCCAGCAGCCCCTATCTCGACAATCCTATTATAGCCAAAAACATTCAGTACTTC. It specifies CASSPYLDNPIIAKNIQYF.

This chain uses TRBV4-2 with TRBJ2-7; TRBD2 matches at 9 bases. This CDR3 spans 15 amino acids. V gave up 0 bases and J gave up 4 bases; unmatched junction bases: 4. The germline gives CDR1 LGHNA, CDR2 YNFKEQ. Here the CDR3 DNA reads TGTGCCAGCAGCCAAGATAGGACTAGCGTATACGAGCAGTACTTC. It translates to CASSQDRTSVYEQYF.

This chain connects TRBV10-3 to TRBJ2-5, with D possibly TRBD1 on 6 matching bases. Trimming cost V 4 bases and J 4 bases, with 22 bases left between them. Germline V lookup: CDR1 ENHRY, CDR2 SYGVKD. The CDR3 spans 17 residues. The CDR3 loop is CAISGTPPETGSETQYF. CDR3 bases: TGTGCCATCAGTGGTACCCCACCAGAAACAGGGTCAGAGACCCAGTACTTC.

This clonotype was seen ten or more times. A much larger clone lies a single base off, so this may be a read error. CDR3 nucleotides: TGTGCCAGCAGTTTACGGAACTATGGCTACACCTTC. The encoded protein is CASSLRNYGYTF. The V and J genes are TRBV28 and TRBJ1-2; no clear D. V gave up 2 bases and J gave up 2 bases, with 3 bases separating them. The CDR3 runs 12 residues. Germline V gene data show CDR1 as MDHEN and CDR2 as SYDVKM.

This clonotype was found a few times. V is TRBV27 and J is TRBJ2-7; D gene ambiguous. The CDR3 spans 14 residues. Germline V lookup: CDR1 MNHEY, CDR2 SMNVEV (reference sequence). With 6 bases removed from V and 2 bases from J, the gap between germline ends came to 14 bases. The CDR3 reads CASSHPGAAYEQYF. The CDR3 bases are TGTGCCAGCAGCCACCCAGGTGCAGCCTACGAGCAGTACTTC.

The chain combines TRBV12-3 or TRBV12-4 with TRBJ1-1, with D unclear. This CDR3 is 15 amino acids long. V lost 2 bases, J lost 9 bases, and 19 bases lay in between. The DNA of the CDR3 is TGTGCCAGCAGTTTAAGTAACACCCCGGTAATCCAAGCTTTCTTT. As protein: CASSLSNTPVIQAFF.

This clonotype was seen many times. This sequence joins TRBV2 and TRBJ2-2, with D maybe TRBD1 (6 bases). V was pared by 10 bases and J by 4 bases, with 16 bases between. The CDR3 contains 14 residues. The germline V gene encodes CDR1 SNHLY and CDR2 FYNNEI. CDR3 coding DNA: TGTGCCACAGAACGGGACACCGCCACCGGGGAGCTGTTTTTT. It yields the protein CATERDTATGELFF.

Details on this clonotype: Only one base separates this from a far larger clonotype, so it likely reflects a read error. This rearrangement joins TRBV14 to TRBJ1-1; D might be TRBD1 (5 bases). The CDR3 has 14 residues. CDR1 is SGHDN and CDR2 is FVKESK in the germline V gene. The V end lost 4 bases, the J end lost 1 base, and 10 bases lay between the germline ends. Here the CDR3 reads CASSLRQTNTEAFF. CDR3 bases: TGTGCCAGCAGCCTCAGACAGACGAACACTGAAGCTTTCTTT.

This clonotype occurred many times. The CDR3 bases are TGTGCCAGCAGTTACGGCCGTCGGACGATGAACACTGAAGCTTTCTTT. It encodes CASSYGRRTMNTEAFF. The chain carries TRBV6-5 and TRBJ1-1; D gene unclear. CDR1 is MNHEY, CDR2 SVGAGI, per germline. The CDR3 loop spans 16 amino acids. Trimming pared 2 bases from V and 0 bases from J, leaving 13 bases between.

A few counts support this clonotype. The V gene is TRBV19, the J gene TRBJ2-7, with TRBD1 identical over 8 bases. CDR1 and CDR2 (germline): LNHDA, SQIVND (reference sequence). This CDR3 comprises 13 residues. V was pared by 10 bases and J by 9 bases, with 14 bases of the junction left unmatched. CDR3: CATVDRAGSGQYF. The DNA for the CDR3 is TGTGCCACCGTGGACAGGGCAGGGTCGGGGCAGTACTTC.

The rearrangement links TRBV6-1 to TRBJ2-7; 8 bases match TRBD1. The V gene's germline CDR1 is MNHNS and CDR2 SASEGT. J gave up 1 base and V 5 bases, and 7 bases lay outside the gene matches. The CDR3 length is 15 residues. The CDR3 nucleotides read TGTGCCAGCAGTAAGACAGGGGCTTCTTCCTACGAGCAGTACTTC. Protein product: CASSKTGASSYEQYF.

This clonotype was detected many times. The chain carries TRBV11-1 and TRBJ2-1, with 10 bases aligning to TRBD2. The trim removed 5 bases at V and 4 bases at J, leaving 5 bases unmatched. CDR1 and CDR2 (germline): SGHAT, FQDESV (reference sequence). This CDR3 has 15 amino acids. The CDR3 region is CASSDPGLAYNEQFF. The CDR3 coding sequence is TGTGCCAGCAGCGACCCGGGACTAGCGTACAATGAGCAGTTCTTC.

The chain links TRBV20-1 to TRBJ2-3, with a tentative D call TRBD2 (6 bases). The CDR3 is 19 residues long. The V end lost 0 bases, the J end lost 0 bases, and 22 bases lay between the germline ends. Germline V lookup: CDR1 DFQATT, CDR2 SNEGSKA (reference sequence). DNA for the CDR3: TGCAGTGCTAGAGATTTCGCGGGATACTACTCACCCAGCACAGATACGCAGTATTTT. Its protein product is CSARDFAGYYSPSTDTQYF.

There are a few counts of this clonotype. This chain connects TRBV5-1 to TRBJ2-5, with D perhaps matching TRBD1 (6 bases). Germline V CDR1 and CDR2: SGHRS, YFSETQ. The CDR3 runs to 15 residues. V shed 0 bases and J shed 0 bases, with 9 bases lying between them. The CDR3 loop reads CASSLGGTNQETQYF. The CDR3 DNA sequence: TGCGCCAGCAGCTTGGGAGGGACAAACCAAGAGACCCAGTACTTC. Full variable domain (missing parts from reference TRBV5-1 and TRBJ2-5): KAGVTQTPRYLIKTRGQQVTLSCSPISGHRSVSWYQQTPGQGLQFLFEYFSETQRNKGNFPGRFSGRQFSNSRSEMNVSTLELGDSALYLCASSLGGTNQETQYFGPGTRLLVL.

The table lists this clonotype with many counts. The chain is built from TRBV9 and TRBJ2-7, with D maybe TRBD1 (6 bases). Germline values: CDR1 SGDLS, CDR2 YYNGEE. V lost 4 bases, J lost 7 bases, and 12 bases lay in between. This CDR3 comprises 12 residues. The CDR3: CASSPQGWEQYF. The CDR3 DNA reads TGTGCCAGCAGCCCCCAGGGGTGGGAGCAGTACTTC. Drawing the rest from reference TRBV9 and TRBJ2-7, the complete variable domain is DSGVTQTPKHLITATGQRVTLRCSPRSGDLSVYWYQQSLDQGLQFLIQYYNGEERAKGNILERFSAQQFPDLHSELNLSSLELGDSALYFCASSPQGWEQYFGPGTRLTVT.

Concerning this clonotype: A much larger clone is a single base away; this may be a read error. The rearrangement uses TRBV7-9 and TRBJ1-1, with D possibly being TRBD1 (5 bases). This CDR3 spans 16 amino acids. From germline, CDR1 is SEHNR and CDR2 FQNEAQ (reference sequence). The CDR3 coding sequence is TGTGTCAGCAGCCGCACCCTCAGGGTTCTAAACACTGAAGCTTTCTTT. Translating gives CVSSRTLRVLNTEAFF.

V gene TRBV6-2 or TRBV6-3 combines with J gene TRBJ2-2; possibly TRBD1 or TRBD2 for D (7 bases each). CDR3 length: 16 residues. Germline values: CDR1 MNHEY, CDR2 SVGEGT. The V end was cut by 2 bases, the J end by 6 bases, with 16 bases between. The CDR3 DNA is TGTGCCAGCAGTTACCAGGGGGGGCGAATCGCCGGGGAGCTGTTTTTT. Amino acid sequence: CASSYQGGRIAGELFF.

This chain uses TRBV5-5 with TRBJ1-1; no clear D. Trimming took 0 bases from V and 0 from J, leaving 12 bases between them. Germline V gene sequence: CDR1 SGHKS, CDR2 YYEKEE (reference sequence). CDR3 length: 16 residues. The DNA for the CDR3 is TGTGCCAGCAGCTTGGGGGCGGACCGGGTGAACACTGAAGCTTTCTTT. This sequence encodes CASSLGADRVNTEAFF.